Here is one TCR beta chain with its context. This sample is drawn from a study of blood T cell repertoires in COVID-19. TCRdb keeps only in-frame clones here, not all; method: immunoSEQ multiplex PCR. The table includes 250,000 to 350,000 clones, 92% detected once. The sequence was collected from a woman in her 30s who had recovered from COVID-19. Sequencing was done on a sample of PBMCs or T cells enriched from blood (not recorded which).

The chain's CDR3 is CASSMDRGRGQYF. The CDR3 coding sequence is TGTGCCAGTAGTATGGACAGGGGAAGGGGTCAGTACTTC. J is TRBJ2-4 and V is TRBV19; 9 nucleotides align to TRBD1. The CDR3 totals 13 residues. Per germline, CDR1 LNHDA and CDR2 SQIVND (reference sequence). The V gene end was trimmed by 3 bases and the J gene end by 12 bases; junction bases not matched to a gene: 6.